The 10 T cell receptor beta chains given below trace back to one sample, sequenced in a study of CXCR3-negative and CXCR3-positive naive CD8 T cells. 5' RACE that incorporated UMI labels was used to prepare the TRB cDNA libraries. TCRdb re-called the 5' RACE reads and shows each CDR3 protein once, DNA omitted. The listing contains tens of thousands of distinct CDR3 sequences. Sequenced input: naive CXCR3- CD8+ T cells from blood. Subset here: CD45RO-CCR7+CD27+CD95- naive CD8+ T cells lacking CXCR3 (TNR3-). Receptors originate from a human donor in good health. Some clones in this sample may be carry-over from other donors' samples.

The chain is built from TRBV11-2 and TRBJ2-1; TCRdb lists TRBD1, though no DNA is available to test this call. Germline-derived CDR1 and CDR2 are SGHAT and FQNNGV. This CDR3 region has 17 residues. The CDR3 loop reads CASSLGTGAVLYNEQFF.

The chain carries TRBV7-9 and TRBJ2-7. Germline loops: CDR1 SEHNR, CDR2 FQNEAQ (reference sequence). The CDR3 extends over 12 amino acids. The CDR3 is CASSEIGNEQYF.

The J gene is TRBJ1-1, the V gene TRBV28. CDR3 size: 14 residues. CDR1 is MDHEN and CDR2 is SYDVKM in the germline V gene. The CDR3 region is CASSLLPVNTEAFF. Full variable domain (outside the CDR3, taken from reference TRBV28 and TRBJ1-1): DVKVTQSSRYLVKRTGEKVFLECVQDMDHENMFWYRQDPGLGLRLIYFSYDVKMKEKGDIPEGYSVSREKKERFSLILESASTNQTSMYLCASSLLPVNTEAFFGQGTRLTVV.

This clonotype is deemed medium-sized by its frequency. The rearrangement links TRBV6-6 to TRBJ1-1. The CDR3 has 14 residues. The germline V gene encodes CDR1 MNHNY and CDR2 SVGAGI (reference sequence). CDR3 protein: CATRTARLNTEAFF.

The V gene is TRBV27, the J gene TRBJ2-6. The CDR3 consists of 11 residues. Germline V CDR1 and CDR2: MNHEY, SMNVEV (reference sequence). The CDR3 loop is CASSSGNVLTF.

The gene calls are TRBV23-1 and TRBJ2-1; the TCRdb D gene call, TRBD1, has no DNA to confirm it. TRBV23-1 is an ORF; its function is uncertain. This CDR3 contains 17 residues. CDR3 protein: CASSQFPGQGARNEQFF.

V is TRBV5-5 and J is TRBJ1-5; with no DNA, the TCRdb D assignment of TRBD1 cannot be verified. CDR1 SGHKS and CDR2 YYEKEE come from the germline V gene (reference sequence). CDR3 size: 16 residues. CDR3 sequence reads: CASSYTGTGGDQPQHF.

This chain links TRBV7-3 with TRBJ2-1; TCRdb proposes TRBD1, but this gene call is untestable without DNA. CDR1 and CDR2 (germline): SGHTA, FQGTGA. The CDR3 sequence is 16 residues long. CDR3 in amino acids: CASSPGQGSRHNEQFF.

The chain couples TRBV21-1 to TRBJ1-1; the D gene TCRdb calls, TRBD1, cannot be checked with no DNA. TRBV21-1 is a pseudogene segment. The CDR3 sequence is 13 residues long. CDR3: CASSKVRDREAFF.

The chain has TRBV28 and TRBJ2-1; TCRdb designates TRBD2, a call that cannot be tested without DNA. CDR3 length: 15 residues. Germline CDR1 reads MDHEN; CDR2 reads SYDVKM. CDR3 residues: CASSFWAEGNNEQFF.